A selection of T cell receptor beta chains follows, all from one sample in a study of memory CD8 T cells in hepatitis C reinfection. Assay: immunoSEQ multiplex PCR; the TCRdb copy retains only in-frame clones and omits some. Among about 43,000 clones listed, about 88% were seen once. Sequencing used naive CD8+ T cells sorted from blood. These TCRs come from a man younger than 30 with hepatitis C virus infection. Both conserved end residues are part of each CDR3. The D gene is left open where the match is weak. The size of a clone is reported for some rows only, either as once, few or many, or as a class for expanded clones.

>NA|TRBJ2-1|NA|TRBV2
TGTGCCAGCGAGTTAGCGTCCTACAATGAGCAGTTCTTC
CASELASYNEQFF
>NA|TRBJ2-5|NA|TRBV6-5
TGTGCCAGCAGTTCCCAGGTGGGCCGCCAAGAGACCCAGTACTTC
CASSSQVGRQETQYF
>NA|TRBJ2-5|NA|TRBV11-2
TGTGCCAGCAGACCCCTCCGAATAGCTAGCGCCGAGACCCAGTACTTC
CASRPLRIASAETQYF
>NA|TRBJ2-1|NA|TRBV7-6
TGTGCCAGCAGCCCACAGAATTCCTACAATGAGCAGTTCTTC
CASSPQNSYNEQFF
>NA|TRBJ1-4|NA|TRBV9
TGTGCCAGCAGCGTAGGAGGCGGGCCAACTAATGAAAAACTGTTTTTT
CASSVGGGPTNEKLFF
>NA|TRBJ2-1|TRBD2|TRBV7-9
TGTGCCAGCAGCCCCAGAAGTGGGAGGGCCGTCGATGAGCAGTTCTTC
CASSPRSGRAVDEQFF
>NA|TRBJ1-1|NA|TRBV7-8
TGTGCCAGCAGCTGGCGGACTGTGAACACTGAAGCTTTCTTT
CASSWRTVNTEAFF
>NA|TRBJ2-1|TRBD2|TRBV27
TGTGCCAGCAGTTCCCCCGGGGGGGTAAAAAATGAGCAGTTCTTC
CASSSPGGVKNEQFF
>NA|TRBJ1-5|TRBD1|TRBV5-1
TGCGCCAGCAGCCTGACAGGGCAGAGCAATCAGCCCCAGCATTTT
CASSLTGQSNQPQHF
>NA|TRBJ1-2|TRBD1|TRBV15
TGTGCCACCAGCAGAGATTTCGACAGGGCGGGCTACACCTTC
CATSRDFDRAGYTF
>once|TRBJ2-7|NA|TRBV11-2
TGTGCCGGCAGCCCCAGACAGTCCTACGAGCAGTACTTC
CAGSPRQSYEQYF
>once|TRBJ1-5|NA|TRBV7-9
TGTGCCAGCAGCTTAGAGGGTCAGGGGAATCAGCCCCAGCATTTT
CASSLEGQGNQPQHF
>NA|TRBJ1-3|NA|TRBV27
TGTGCCAGCAGTCACCCAGGGACTGGAAACACCATATATTTT
CASSHPGTGNTIYF
>NA|TRBJ1-5|NA|TRBV9
NA
CASSVLERGQPQHF
>NA|TRBJ2-7|NA|TRBV10-3
TGTGCCATCAGTGCCCGGGACAAAGCCTACGAGCAGTACTTC
CAISARDKAYEQYF
>NA|TRBJ2-1|NA|TRBV28
TGTGCCAGCAGTTTAGGGGCCGATCCTAGTGGTGAGCAGTTCTTC
CASSLGADPSGEQFF